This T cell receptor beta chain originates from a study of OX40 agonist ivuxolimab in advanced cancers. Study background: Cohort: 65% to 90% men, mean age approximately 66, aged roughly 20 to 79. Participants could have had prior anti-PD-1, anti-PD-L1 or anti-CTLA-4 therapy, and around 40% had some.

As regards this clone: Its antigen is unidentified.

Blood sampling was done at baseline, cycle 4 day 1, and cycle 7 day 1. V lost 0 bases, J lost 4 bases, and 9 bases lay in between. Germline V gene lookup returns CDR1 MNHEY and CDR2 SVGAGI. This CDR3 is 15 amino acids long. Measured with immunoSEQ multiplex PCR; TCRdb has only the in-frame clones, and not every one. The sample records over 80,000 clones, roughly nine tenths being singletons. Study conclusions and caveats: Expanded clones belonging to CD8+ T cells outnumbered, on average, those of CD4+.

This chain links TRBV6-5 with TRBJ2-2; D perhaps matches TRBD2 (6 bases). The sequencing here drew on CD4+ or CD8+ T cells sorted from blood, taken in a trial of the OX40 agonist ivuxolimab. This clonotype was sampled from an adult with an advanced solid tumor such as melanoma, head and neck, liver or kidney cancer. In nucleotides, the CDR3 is TGTGCCAGCAGTTACTCGGAGGGACGCACCGGGGAGCTGTTTTTT. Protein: CASSYSEGRTGELFF.